The text below deals with one T cell receptor (beta chain). The antigen is unknown. The data were obtained in a study of Graves' ophthalmopathy and Graves' hyperthyroidism. General study points: The model reached around 70% sensitivity and about 72% specificity for predicting ophthalmopathy progression.

Other autoimmune diseases, uncontrolled infections, pregnancy and lactation each led to patient exclusion. Clinicians diagnosed using symptoms, serum thyroxine, TRAb, thyroid ultrasound and orbital computed tomography. Beta-chain TCR CDR3 regions were amplified from RNA transcripts. Second-round multiplex PCR followed a first-round RT-PCR using HTBI primers. Each CDR3 protein is one row after TCRdb ran MiXCR on the multiplex PCR reads. The table records about 740,000 distinct CDR3 sequences, roughly 40% of them present only once. This CDR3 is built from 15 residues. Germline V gene sequence: CDR1 SNHLY, CDR2 FYNNEI. V gave up 3 bases and J gave up 3 bases; unmatched junction bases: 3.

V is TRBV2 and J is TRBJ1-2, with 11 bases lining up with TRBD1. Sequenced input: peripheral blood. The TCR was taken from an adult man with Graves' ophthalmopathy. CDR3 region: CASSEGQGGDYGYTF. The CDR3 bases are TGTGCCAGCAGTGAGGGACAGGGGGGGGACTATGGCTACACCTTC. Using reference TRBV2 and TRBJ1-2 for the parts outside the CDR3, the full variable domain is EPEVTQTPSHQVTQMGQEVILRCVPISNHLYFYWYRQILGQKVEFLVSFYNNEISEKSEIFDDQFSVERPDGSNFTLKIRSTKLEDSAMYFCASSEGQGGDYGYTFGSGTRLTVV.